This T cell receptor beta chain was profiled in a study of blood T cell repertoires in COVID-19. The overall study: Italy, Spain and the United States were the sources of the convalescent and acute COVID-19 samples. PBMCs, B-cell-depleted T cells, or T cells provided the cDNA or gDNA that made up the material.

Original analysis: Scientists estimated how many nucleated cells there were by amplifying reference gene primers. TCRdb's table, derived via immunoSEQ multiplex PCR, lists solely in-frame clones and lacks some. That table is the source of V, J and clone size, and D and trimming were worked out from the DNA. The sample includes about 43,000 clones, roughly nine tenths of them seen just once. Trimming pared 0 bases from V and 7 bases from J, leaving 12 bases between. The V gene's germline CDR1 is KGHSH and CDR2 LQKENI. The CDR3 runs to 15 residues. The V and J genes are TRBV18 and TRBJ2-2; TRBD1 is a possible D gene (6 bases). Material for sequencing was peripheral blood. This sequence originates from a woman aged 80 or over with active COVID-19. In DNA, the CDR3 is TGTGCCAGCTCACCACCGGCAGGGGTCCGCGGGGAGCTGTTTTTT. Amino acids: CASSPPAGVRGELFF. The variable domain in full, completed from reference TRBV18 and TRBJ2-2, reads NAGVMQNPRHLVRRRGQEARLRCSPMKGHSHVYWYRQLPEEGLKFMVYLQKENIIDESGMPKERFSAEFPKEGPSILRIQQVVRGDSAAYFCASSPPAGVRGELFFGEGSRLTVL.